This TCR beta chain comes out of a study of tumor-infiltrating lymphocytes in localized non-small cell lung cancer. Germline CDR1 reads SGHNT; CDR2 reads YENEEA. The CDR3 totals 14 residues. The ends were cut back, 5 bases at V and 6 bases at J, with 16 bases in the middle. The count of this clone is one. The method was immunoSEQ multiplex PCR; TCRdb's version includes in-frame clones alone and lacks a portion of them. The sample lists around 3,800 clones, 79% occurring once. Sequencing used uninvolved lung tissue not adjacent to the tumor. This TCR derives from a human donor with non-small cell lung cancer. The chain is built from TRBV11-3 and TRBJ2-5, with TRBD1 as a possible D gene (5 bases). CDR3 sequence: CASSELRQRQTQYF. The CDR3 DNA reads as TGTGCCAGCAGCGAACTCCGACAGAGACAGACCCAGTACTTC.